The next 11 T cell receptor beta chains were all read from a single sample in a study of blood T cell repertoires in COVID-19. The repertoire was sequenced with immunoSEQ multiplex PCR; TCRdb's copy has only in-frame clones and lacks some. The sample has 75,000 or so clones, approximately 91% seen once. Input material: peripheral blood. These TCRs come from a man aged 50 or older with acute or convalescent COVID-19.

The chain recombines TRBV19 with TRBJ1-1, with 7 positions matching TRBD1. Losses at the gene ends were 7 bases for V and 3 bases for J; bases not matched to a gene: 5. Germline V lookup: CDR1 LNHDA, CDR2 SQIVND (reference sequence). The CDR3 consists of 13 residues. CDR3 nucleotides: TGTGCCAGTACCAGGGACAGTTACACTGAAGCTTTCTTT. This codes for CASTRDSYTEAFF.

This clone was seen only a few times. The rearrangement joins TRBV6-5 to TRBJ1-2; D perhaps matches TRBD1 (5 bases). This CDR3 spans 14 amino acids. Deletions cut 7 bases from V and 7 bases from J, with 19 bases between. Germline assignment: CDR1 MNHEY and CDR2 SVGAGI. CDR3 region: CASTGGEGMAGYTF. The CDR3 DNA reads as TGTGCCAGCACCGGGGGGGAGGGGATGGCTGGCTACACCTTC.

This clone was recorded only once. The chain combines TRBV24-1 with TRBJ2-3; 7 positions match TRBD2. Germline CDR1 KGHDR, CDR2 SFDVKD. The CDR3 covers 13 residues. V gave up 8 bases and J gave up 10 bases; unmatched junction bases: 11. This CDR3 is CATTEGGGRAQYF. The CDR3 region has the DNA TGTGCCACCACCGAGGGCGGTGGGAGGGCGCAGTATTTT.

The chain is built from TRBV6-1 and TRBJ1-2; tentatively, D is TRBD1 (6 bases). V lost 3 bases to trimming and J lost 4 bases, with 15 bases between them. Germline CDR1 MNHNS, CDR2 SASEGT. CDR3 size: 15 residues. The CDR3 loop reads CASSEPLTGFYGYTF. The CDR3 DNA sequence: TGTGCCAGCAGTGAGCCCTTGACAGGATTCTATGGCTACACCTTC.

The genes are TRBV5-5 and TRBJ1-1; D ambiguous. V was trimmed by 1 base and J by 9 bases, leaving 10 bases between them. CDR1 is SGHKS and CDR2 is YYEKEE in the germline V gene (reference sequence). This CDR3 is 12 amino acids long. CDR3 protein: CASSLYIGKAFF. The DNA for the CDR3 is TGTGCCAGCAGCTTGTACATCGGGAAAGCTTTCTTT.

V is TRBV18 and J is TRBJ2-7; D is unresolved. Between the trimmed V and J ends, which lost 0 bases and 7 bases, there was a span of 10 bases. The CDR3 covers 13 residues. Germline values: CDR1 KGHSH, CDR2 LQKENI. The CDR3 reads CASSPPVATEQYF. Here the CDR3 DNA reads TGTGCCAGCTCACCACCAGTTGCGACTGAGCAGTACTTC.

This sequence joins TRBV2 and TRBJ1-1, with D uncertain. Germline V CDR1 and CDR2: SNHLY, FYNNEI. V gave up 4 bases and J gave up 1 base, with 7 bases separating them. The CDR3 contains 13 residues. As DNA, the CDR3 is TGTGCCAGCAGTGGGCAGCGGAACACTGAAGCTTTCTTT. This encodes CASSGQRNTEAFF.

This chain uses TRBV2 with TRBJ2-5; the D is unclear. This CDR3 region has 15 residues. The V gene lost 7 bases and the J gene lost 7 bases, with 22 bases spanning the gap. CDR1 is SNHLY and CDR2 is FYNNEI in the germline V gene. The CDR3 sequence: CASTPPGSFRGTQYF. The CDR3 DNA reads TGTGCCAGCACCCCCCCCGGGTCATTCCGTGGGACCCAGTACTTC. The entire variable domain, with the rest obtained from reference TRBV2 and TRBJ2-5, is as follows: EPEVTQTPSHQVTQMGQEVILRCVPISNHLYFYWYRQILGQKVEFLVSFYNNEISEKSEIFDDQFSVERPDGSNFTLKIRSTKLEDSAMYFCASTPPGSFRGTQYFGPGTRLLVL.

CDR3 bases: TGTGCCAGCAGCAAAACAGGGGACCCATCCTATGGCTACACCTTC. This encodes CASSKTGDPSYGYTF. V gene TRBV9 combines with J gene TRBJ1-2, with 7 bases identical to TRBD1. CDR1 and CDR2 (germline): SGDLS, YYNGEE. With V trimmed by 4 bases and J by 4 bases, 10 bases remained unmatched. The CDR3 contains 15 residues.

The chain joins TRBV18 to TRBJ2-6, with 9 bases aligning to TRBD2. V shed 0 bases and J 3 bases; nucleotides not matched to a gene: 6. Germline V gene data show CDR1 as KGHSH and CDR2 as LQKENI. The CDR3 spans 18 residues. The CDR3 nucleotides are TGTGCCAGCTCACCACCGAGGGTAGCGGGGGTTGGGGCCAACGTCCTGACTTTC. This translates into CASSPPRVAGVGANVLTF.

The rearrangement joins TRBV19 to TRBJ2-7; D might be TRBD1 (6 bases). CDR3 length: 14 amino acids. The ends were cut back, 5 bases at V and 4 bases at J, with 15 bases in the middle. Germline CDR1 LNHDA, CDR2 SQIVND (reference sequence). CDR3 protein: CASSAGQIPYEQYF. CDR3 sequence (DNA): TGTGCCAGTAGTGCAGGACAGATCCCATACGAGCAGTACTTC.